The clone carrying this TCR beta chain turned up a few times. What it binds is unknown. TCRdb independently ran MiXCR on the 5' RACE reads; one entry per CDR3 protein. This table has roughly 310,000 distinct CDR3 sequences, roughly 15% appearing once. The record originates from a study of T-cell memory formation after mild COVID-19. Study details: For the most part, TCR clusters were specific to one donor. Study results and limitations: Some responding clones appeared in pre-infection memory, suggesting cross-reactive memory joined.

V lost 8 bases to trimming and J lost 3 bases, with 13 bases between them. CDR1 and CDR2 from the germline V gene are SGHTA and FQGTGA. The CDR3 runs 13 residues. The sequencing input was PBMCs or a T cell subset sorted from them (not recorded which). The sequence derives from a man aged 18 to 29 who had mild COVID-19 (a few samples of this study predate the infection). Cell type and time point are not known. This chain links TRBV7-3 with TRBJ1-1; D is ambiguous. The CDR3 here is CASGEAVDTEAFF. DNA for the CDR3: TGTGCCAGCGGTGAGGCGGTCGACACTGAAGCTTTCTTT.